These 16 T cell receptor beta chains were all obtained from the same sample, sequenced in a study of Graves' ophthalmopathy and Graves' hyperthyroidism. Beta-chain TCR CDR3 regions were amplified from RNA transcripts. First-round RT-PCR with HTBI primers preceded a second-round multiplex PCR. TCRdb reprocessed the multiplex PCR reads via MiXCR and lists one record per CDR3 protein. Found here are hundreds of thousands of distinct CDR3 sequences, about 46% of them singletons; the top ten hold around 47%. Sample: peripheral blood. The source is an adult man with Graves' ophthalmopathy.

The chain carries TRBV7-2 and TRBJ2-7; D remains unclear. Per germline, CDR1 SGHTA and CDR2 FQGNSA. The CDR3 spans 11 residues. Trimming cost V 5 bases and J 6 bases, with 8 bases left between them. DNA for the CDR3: TGTGCCAGCAGCCCCTTAAGCGAGCAGTACTTC. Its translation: CASSPLSEQYF.

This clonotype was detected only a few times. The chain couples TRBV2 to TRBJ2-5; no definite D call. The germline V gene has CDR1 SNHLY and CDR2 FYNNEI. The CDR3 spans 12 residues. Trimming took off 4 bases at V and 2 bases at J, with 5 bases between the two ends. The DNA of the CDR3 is TGTGCCAGCAGTGCTGATCAAGAGACCCAGTACTTC. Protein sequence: CASSADQETQYF.

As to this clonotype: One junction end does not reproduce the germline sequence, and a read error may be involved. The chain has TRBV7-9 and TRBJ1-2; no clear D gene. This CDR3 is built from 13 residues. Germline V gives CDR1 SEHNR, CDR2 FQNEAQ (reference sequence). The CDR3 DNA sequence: TGCGCCAGCAGCTTGCAGGACTACTATGGCTACACCTTC. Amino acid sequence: CASSLQDYYGYTF.

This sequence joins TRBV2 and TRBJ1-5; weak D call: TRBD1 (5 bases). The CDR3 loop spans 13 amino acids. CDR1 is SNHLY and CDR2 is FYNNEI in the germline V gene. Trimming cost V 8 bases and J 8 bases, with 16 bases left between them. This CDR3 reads CASEEGSSKPQHF. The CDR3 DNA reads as TGTGCCAGCGAGGAGGGGTCCAGCAAGCCCCAGCATTTT.

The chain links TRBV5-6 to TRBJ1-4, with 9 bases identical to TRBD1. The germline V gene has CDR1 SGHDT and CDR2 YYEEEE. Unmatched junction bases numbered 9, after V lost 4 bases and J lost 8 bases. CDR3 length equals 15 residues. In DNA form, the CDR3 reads TGTGCCAGCAGCGATTCCGGGACAGGGCAAGAAAAACTGTTTTTT. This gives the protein CASSDSGTGQEKLFF.

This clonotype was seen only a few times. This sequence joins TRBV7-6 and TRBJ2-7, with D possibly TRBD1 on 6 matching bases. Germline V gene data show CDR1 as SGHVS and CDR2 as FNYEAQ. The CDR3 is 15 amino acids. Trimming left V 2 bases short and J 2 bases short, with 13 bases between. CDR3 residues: CASSLNDQGTYEQYF. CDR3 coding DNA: TGTGCCAGCAGCTTAAATGATCAGGGGACCTACGAGCAGTACTTC. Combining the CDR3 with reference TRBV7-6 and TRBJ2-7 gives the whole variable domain GAGVSQSPRYKVTKRGQDVALRCDPISGHVSLYWYRQALGQGPEFLTYFNYEAQQDKSGLPNDRFSAERPEGSISTLTIQRTEQRDSAMYRCASSLNDQGTYEQYFGPGTRLTVT.

CDR3 sequence reads: CASGFPAGTYYEQYF. For the CDR3, the DNA is TGTGCTAGTGGTTTCCCTGCCGGGACTTATTACGAGCAGTACTTC. This rearrangement joins TRBV12-5 to TRBJ2-7; D is possibly TRBD2 (6 bases). CDR3 size: 15 residues. V lost 3 bases to trimming and J lost 4 bases, with 16 bases between them. CDR1 and CDR2 (germline): LGHNT, FRNRAP.

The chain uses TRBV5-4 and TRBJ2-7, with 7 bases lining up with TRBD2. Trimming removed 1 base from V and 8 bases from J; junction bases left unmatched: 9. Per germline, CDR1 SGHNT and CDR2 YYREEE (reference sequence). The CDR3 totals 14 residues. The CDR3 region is CASSLSWGGRKQYF. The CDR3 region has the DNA TGTGCCAGCAGCTTGTCTTGGGGCGGGAGAAAGCAGTACTTC.

In nucleotides, the CDR3 is TGTGCCAGCAGCTCGACAGTCCTACACTATGGCTACACCTTC. Translating gives CASSSTVLHYGYTF. J is TRBJ1-2 and V is TRBV7-2, with D possibly matching TRBD1 (5 bases). Germline loops: CDR1 SGHTA, CDR2 FQGNSA. V lost 4 bases and J lost 3, with 12 bases in between. This CDR3 is built from 14 residues.

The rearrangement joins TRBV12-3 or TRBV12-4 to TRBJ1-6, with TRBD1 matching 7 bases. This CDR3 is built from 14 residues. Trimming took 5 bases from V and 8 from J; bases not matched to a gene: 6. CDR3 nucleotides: TGTGCCAGCAGTCCCCAGGGGGGAGATTCACCCCTCCACTTT. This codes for CASSPQGGDSPLHF.

The CDR3 sequence: CSARQGWEPSQPQHF. The CDR3 DNA follows: TGCAGTGCTAGACAGGGGTGGGAGCCCAGTCAGCCCCAGCATTTT. The V call is TRBV20-1, the J call TRBJ1-5, with a possible D match to TRBD1 (6 bases). CDR1 is DFQATT, CDR2 SNEGSKA, per germline (reference sequence). The V gene lost 2 bases and the J gene lost 6 bases, with 17 bases spanning the gap. This CDR3 has 15 residues.

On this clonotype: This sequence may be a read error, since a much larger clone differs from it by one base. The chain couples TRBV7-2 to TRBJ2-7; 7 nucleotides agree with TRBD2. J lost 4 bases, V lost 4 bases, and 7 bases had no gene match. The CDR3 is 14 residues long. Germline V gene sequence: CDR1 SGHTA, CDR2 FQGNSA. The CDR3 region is CASSSYGGSYEQYF. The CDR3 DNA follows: TGTGCCAGCAGCTCATACGGGGGGAGTTACGAGCAGTACTTC.

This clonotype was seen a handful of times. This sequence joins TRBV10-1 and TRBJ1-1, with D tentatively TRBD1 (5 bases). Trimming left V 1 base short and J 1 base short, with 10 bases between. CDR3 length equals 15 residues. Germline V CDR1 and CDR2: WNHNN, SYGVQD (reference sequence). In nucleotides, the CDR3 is TGCGCCAGCAGTGAGTTCGGGGCGGGGAACACTGAAGCTTTCTTT. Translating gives CASSEFGAGNTEAFF.

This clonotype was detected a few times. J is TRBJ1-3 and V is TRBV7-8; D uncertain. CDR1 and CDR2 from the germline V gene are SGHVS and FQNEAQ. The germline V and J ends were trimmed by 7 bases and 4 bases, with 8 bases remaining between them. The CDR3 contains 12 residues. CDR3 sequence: CASNGNGNTIYF. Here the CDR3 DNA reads TGTGCCAGCAATGGGAACGGAAACACCATATATTTT.

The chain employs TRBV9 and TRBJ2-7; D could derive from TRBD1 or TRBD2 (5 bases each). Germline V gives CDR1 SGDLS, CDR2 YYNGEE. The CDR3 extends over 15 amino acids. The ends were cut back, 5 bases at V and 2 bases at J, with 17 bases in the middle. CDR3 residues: CASSIPGRVAYEQYF. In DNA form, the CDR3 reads TGTGCCAGCAGTATACCGGGACGAGTGGCCTACGAGCAGTACTTC.

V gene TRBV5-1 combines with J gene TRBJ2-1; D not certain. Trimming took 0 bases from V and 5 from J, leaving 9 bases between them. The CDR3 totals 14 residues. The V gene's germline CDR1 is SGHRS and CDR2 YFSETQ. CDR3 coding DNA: TGCGCCAGCAGCTTGGGGCAGGTAGACAATGAGCAGTTCTTC. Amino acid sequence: CASSLGQVDNEQFF.